The 13 T cell receptor beta chains given below trace back to one sample, sequenced in a study of T cell changes during pregnancy in multiple sclerosis. The protocol was immunoSEQ multiplex PCR, while the TCRdb copy is restricted to in-frame clones and leaves out a portion. The sample shows fewer than 50,000 clones, 88% of them seen only once. The sequencing used CD8+ T cells from peripheral blood mononuclear cells, collected in the third trimester of pregnancy. The receptor set was obtained from a female donor with multiple sclerosis, enrolled in a pregnancy study.

The chain couples TRBV11-2 to TRBJ1-1; the D gene is possibly TRBD1 (6 bases). V gave up 1 base and J gave up 0 bases, with 12 bases separating them. Germline V gene sequence: CDR1 SGHAT, CDR2 FQNNGV. The CDR3 totals 16 residues. CDR3 sequence: CASSLGGRTVNTEAFF. The CDR3 nucleotides are TGTGCCAGCAGCTTAGGGGGCCGGACAGTGAACACTGAAGCTTTCTTT. Full variable domain (rest looked up from reference TRBV11-2 and TRBJ1-1): EAGVAQSPRYKIIEKRQSVAFWCNPISGHATLYWYQQILGQGPKLLIQFQNNGVVDDSQLPKDRFSAERLKGVDSTLKIQPAKLEDSAVYLCASSLGGRTVNTEAFFGQGTRLTVV.

The rearrangement uses TRBV6-5 and TRBJ2-7, with a tentative D call TRBD2 (6 bases). There are 14 residues in the CDR3. Germline CDR1 and CDR2: MNHEY and SVGAGI. V lost 2 bases and J 5 bases, leaving 13 bases between the germline ends. CDR3 in amino acids: CASSYLEGPNEQYF. The CDR3 coding sequence is TGTGCCAGCAGTTACCTGGAGGGGCCAAACGAGCAGTACTTC.

The chain combines TRBV19 with TRBJ2-6; possible D gene TRBD1, 6 bases. CDR3 size: 16 residues. Germline V gives CDR1 LNHDA, CDR2 SQIVND (reference sequence). The V gene lost 6 bases and the J gene lost 2 bases, with 14 bases spanning the gap. CDR3: CASSEYTGTGANVLTF. CDR3 bases: TGTGCCAGTAGCGAATACACAGGGACTGGGGCCAACGTCCTGACTTTC. The whole variable domain, filled in from reference TRBV19 and TRBJ2-6, reads DGGITQSPKYLFRKEGQNVTLSCEQNLNHDAMYWYRQDPGQGLRLIYYSQIVNDFQKGDIAEGYSVSREKKESFPLTVTSAQKNPTAFYLCASSEYTGTGANVLTFGAGSRLTVL.

In the case of this clone: In the same sample, other DNA sequences code for this CDR3. The J gene is TRBJ2-2, the V gene TRBV9; 7 bases are a match to TRBD1. Germline V CDR1 and CDR2: SGDLS, YYNGEE. The CDR3 runs 17 residues. V was pared by 0 bases and J by 0 bases, with 5 bases of the junction left unmatched. In nucleotides, the CDR3 is TGTGCCAGCAGCGTAGCTCGGGACAGAGCGAACACCGGGGAGCTGTTTTTT. Translated, it gives CASSVARDRANTGELFF.

V gene TRBV11-2 combines with J gene TRBJ2-7, with TRBD2 as a possible D gene (5 bases). V was clipped by 3 bases and J by 1 base, with 7 bases between them. The CDR3 extends over 13 amino acids. Germline CDR1 reads SGHAT; CDR2 reads FQNNGV. DNA for the CDR3: TGTGCCAGCAGCTTTGGGGAGTCCTACGAGCAGTACTTC. Amino acids: CASSFGESYEQYF.

The chain links TRBV6-1 to TRBJ2-7; D is possibly TRBD2 (5 bases). This CDR3 is 15 amino acids long. V was cut by 2 bases and J by 6 bases, with 17 bases left in between. CDR1 is MNHNS and CDR2 is SASEGT in the germline V gene. The CDR3 region has the DNA TGTGCCAGCAGTGAACTCCGGGGTCCGCTAGGCGAGCAGTACTTC. Protein sequence: CASSELRGPLGEQYF.

The chain carries TRBV4-1 and TRBJ1-2, with TRBD1 matching over 9 bases. There are 14 residues in the CDR3. The germline V gene has CDR1 MGHRA and CDR2 YSYEKL. The junction had 3 bases not matched to a gene; V was cut back by 3 bases and J by 4 bases. In DNA, the CDR3 is TGCGCCAGCAGCCACGGACAGGGGTTCTATGGCTACACCTTC. Amino acid sequence: CASSHGQGFYGYTF.

The chain carries TRBV5-6 and TRBJ1-2; D might be TRBD1 (5 bases). Germline CDR1 is SGHDT and CDR2 is YYEEEE. The V end was cut by 2 bases, the J end by 5 bases, with 22 bases between. The CDR3 sequence is 17 residues long. CDR3 sequence (DNA): TGTGCCAGCAGCTTTAATCCCCAGGGAAGTTTGGCGTATGGCTACACCTTC. Encoded protein: CASSFNPQGSLAYGYTF.

CDR3 DNA: TGTGCCAGCAGCGCTCAGGGGGCTGGCTACACCTTC. Its protein product is CASSAQGAGYTF. The rearrangement links TRBV13 to TRBJ1-2; 8 nucleotides line up with TRBD1. Germline CDR1 reads PRHDT; CDR2 reads FYEKMQ (reference sequence). This CDR3 has 12 residues. Losses at the gene ends were 5 bases for V and 7 bases for J; bases not matched to a gene: 3.

This clone was seen a few times. The rearrangement links TRBV30 to TRBJ1-1; no firm D call. With 3 bases removed from V and 4 bases from J, the gap between germline ends came to 15 bases. Germline lookup yields CDR1 GTSNPN and CDR2 SVGIG (reference sequence). The CDR3 is made up of 14 amino acids. The chain's CDR3 is CAWRELVGVTEAFF. The CDR3 coding sequence is TGTGCCTGGAGGGAATTAGTTGGAGTCACTGAAGCTTTCTTT.

This clone appeared once. The rearrangement joins TRBV2 to TRBJ2-7; D is unresolved. This CDR3 has 15 amino acids. Trimming took 1 base from V and 2 from J, leaving 12 bases between them. Germline V CDR1 and CDR2: SNHLY, FYNNEI. The DNA for the CDR3 is TGTGCCAGCAGTGAAGACAGATATAGAACCTACGAGCAGTACTTC. Encoded protein: CASSEDRYRTYEQYF.

The gene calls are TRBV5-6 and TRBJ1-2, with TRBD1 matching 8 bases. The CDR3 sequence is 13 residues long. CDR1 and CDR2 from the germline V gene are SGHDT and YYEEEE. After removal of 4 bases from V and 7 bases from J, the junction contained 6 bases not matched to a gene. CDR3 bases: TGTGCCAGCAGCGCGCAGGGGGCGGTTGGCTACACCTTC. This sequence encodes CASSAQGAVGYTF.

V gene TRBV19 combines with J gene TRBJ1-4, with D perhaps TRBD1 (5 bases). The CDR3 is 16 amino acids. V lost 3 bases and J 3 bases, leaving 14 bases between the germline ends. CDR1 is LNHDA, CDR2 SQIVND, per germline (reference sequence). CDR3 region: CASSIAGIVSNEKLFF. The DNA for the CDR3 is TGTGCCAGTAGTATCGCAGGGATCGTATCTAATGAAAAACTGTTTTTT.